Detailed here is one T cell receptor beta chain. The data derive from a study of T-cell reconstitution after alpha-beta-depleted transplantation in children. The length of the CDR3 is 15 residues. The trim removed 7 bases at V and 4 bases at J, leaving 7 bases unmatched. The TCRbeta library was prepared with unique molecular identifiers. Each CDR3 protein is one row after TCRdb ran MiXCR on the PCR reads. The sample records around 380,000 distinct CDR3 sequences, roughly a tenth being singletons. Sequenced here: PBMCs from the stem cell graft donor, sampled from the stem cell graft. This TCR was sampled from a human donor who donated a stem cell graft to a child with acute myeloid leukemia. This chain joins TRBV12-3 or TRBV12-4 and TRBJ1-1; 12 bases fit TRBD1. CDR3 in DNA: TGTGCCAGCAAGGGACAGGGGGCCGGGGGCACTGAAGCTTTCTTT. Translated, it gives CASKGQGAGGTEAFF.